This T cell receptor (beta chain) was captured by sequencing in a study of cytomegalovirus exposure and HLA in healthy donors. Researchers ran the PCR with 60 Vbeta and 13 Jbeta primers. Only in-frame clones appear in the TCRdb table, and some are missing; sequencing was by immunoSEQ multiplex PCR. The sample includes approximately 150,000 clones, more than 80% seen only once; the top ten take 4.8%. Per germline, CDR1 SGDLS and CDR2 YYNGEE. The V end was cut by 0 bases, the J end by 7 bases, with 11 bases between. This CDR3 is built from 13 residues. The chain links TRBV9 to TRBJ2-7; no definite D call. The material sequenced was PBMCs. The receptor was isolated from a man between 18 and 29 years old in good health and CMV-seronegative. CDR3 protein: CASSVGLREEQYF. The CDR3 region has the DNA TGTGCCAGCAGCGTAGGACTCAGAGAGGAGCAGTACTTC.